This T cell receptor (beta chain) came from a study of cytomegalovirus exposure and HLA in healthy donors. PCR primers comprised 60 Vbeta and 13 Jbeta primers. TCRdb's table, derived via immunoSEQ multiplex PCR, lists solely in-frame clones and lacks some. The sample records some 140,000 clones, over 75% being singletons. Looked up from germline, CDR1 is SGHTS and CDR2 is YDEGEE. This CDR3 is built from 15 residues. V was shortened by 0 bases and J by 0 bases, with 7 bases between the two germline ends. The material sequenced was PBMCs. The J gene is TRBJ2-1, the V gene TRBV5-8; D may be TRBD1 (5 bases). The sequence was obtained from a man aged 30 to 45 in good health. CDR3 sequence reads: CASSLEGNSYNEQFF. CDR3 sequence (DNA): TGTGCCAGCAGCTTGGAGGGGAACTCCTACAATGAGCAGTTCTTC.